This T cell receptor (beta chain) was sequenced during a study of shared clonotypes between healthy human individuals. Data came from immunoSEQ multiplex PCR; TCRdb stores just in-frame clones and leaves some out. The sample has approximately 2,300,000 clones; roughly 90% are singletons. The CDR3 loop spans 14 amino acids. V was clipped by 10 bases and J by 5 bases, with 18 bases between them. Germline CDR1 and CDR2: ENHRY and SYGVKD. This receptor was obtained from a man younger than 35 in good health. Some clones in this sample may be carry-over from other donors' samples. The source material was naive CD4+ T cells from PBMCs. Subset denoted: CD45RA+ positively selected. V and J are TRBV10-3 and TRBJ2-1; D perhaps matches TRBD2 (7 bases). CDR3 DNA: TGTGCCACCCAGGGGCGGGAGCCCCACAATGAGCAGTTCTTC. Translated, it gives CATQGREPHNEQFF.